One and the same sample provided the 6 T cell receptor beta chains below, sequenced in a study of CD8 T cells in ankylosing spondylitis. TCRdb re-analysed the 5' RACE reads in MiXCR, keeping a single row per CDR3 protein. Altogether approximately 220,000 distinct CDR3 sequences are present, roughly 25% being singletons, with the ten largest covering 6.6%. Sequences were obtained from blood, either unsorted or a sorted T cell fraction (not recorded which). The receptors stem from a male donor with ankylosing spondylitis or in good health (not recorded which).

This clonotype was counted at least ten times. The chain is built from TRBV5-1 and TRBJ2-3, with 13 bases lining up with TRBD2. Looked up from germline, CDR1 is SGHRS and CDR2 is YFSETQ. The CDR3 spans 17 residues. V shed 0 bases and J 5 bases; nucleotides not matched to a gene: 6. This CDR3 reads CASSLGGLAGVGDTQYF. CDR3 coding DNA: TGCGCCAGCAGCTTGGGAGGACTAGCGGGAGTTGGAGATACGCAGTATTTT. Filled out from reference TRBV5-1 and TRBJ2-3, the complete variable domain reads KAGVTQTPRYLIKTRGQQVTLSCSPISGHRSVSWYQQTPGQGLQFLFEYFSETQRNKGNFPGRFSGRQFSNSRSEMNVSTLELGDSALYLCASSLGGLAGVGDTQYFGPGTRLTVL.

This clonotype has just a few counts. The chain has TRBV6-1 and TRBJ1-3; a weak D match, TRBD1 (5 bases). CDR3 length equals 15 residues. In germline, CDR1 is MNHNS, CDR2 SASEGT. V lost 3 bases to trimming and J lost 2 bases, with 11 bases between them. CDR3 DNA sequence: TGTGCCAGCAGTGACGGTGAGGGGACTGGAAACACCATATATTTT. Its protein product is CASSDGEGTGNTIYF.

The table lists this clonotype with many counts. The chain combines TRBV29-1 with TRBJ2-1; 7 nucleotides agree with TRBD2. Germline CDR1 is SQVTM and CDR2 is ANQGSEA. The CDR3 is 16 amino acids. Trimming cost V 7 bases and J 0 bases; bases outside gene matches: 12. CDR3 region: CSARVGGSTSYNEQFF. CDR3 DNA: TGCAGCGCTCGGGTGGGCGGGAGTACCTCCTACAATGAGCAGTTCTTC.

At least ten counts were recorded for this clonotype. The DNA of the CDR3 is TGCAGTGCCCGGGACAGCCGGGAGCAGTTCTTC. Its protein is CSARDSREQFF. This chain joins TRBV20-1 and TRBJ2-1; the match to TRBD1 covers 7 bases. The CDR3 extends over 11 amino acids. Per the germline V gene, CDR1 is DFQATT and CDR2 is SNEGSKA (reference sequence). Unmatched junction bases numbered 6, after V lost 6 bases and J lost 10 bases.

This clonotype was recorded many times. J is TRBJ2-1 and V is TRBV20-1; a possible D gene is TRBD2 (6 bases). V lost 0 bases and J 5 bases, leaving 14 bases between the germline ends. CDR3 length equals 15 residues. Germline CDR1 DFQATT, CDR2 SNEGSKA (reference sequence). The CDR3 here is CSARDGLRSHNEQFF. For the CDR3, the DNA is TGCAGTGCTAGAGATGGACTACGGTCCCACAATGAGCAGTTCTTC.

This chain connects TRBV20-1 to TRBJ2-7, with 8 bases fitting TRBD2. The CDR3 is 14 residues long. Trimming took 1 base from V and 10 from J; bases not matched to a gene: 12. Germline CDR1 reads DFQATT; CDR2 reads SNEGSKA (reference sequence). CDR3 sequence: CSARAGSGNGPQYF. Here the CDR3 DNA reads TGCAGTGCTAGAGCGGGTAGCGGGAATGGTCCTCAGTACTTC.